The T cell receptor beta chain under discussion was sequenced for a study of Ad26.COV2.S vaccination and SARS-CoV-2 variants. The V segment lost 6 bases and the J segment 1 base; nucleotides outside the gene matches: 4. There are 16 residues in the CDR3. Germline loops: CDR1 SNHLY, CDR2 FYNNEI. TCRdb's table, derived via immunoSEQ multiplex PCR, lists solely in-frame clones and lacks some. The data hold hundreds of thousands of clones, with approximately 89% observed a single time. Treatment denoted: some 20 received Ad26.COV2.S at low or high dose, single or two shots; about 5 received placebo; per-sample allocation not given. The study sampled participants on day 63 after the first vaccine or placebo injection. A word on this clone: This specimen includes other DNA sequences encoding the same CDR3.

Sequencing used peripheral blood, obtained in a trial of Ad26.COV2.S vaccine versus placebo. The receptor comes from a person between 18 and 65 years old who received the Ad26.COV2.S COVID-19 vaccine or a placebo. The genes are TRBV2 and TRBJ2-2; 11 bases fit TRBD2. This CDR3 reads CASRDTSGGNTGELFF. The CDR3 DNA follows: TGTGCCAGCAGGGACACTAGCGGGGGGAACACCGGGGAGCTGTTTTTT.